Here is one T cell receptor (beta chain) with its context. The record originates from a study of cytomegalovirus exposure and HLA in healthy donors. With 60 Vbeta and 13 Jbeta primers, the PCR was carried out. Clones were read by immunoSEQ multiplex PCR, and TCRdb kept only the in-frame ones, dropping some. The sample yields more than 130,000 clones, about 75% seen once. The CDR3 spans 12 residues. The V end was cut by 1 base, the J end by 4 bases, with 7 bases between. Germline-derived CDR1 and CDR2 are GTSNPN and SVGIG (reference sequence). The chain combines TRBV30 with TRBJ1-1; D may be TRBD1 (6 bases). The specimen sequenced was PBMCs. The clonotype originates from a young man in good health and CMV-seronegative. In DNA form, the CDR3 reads TGTGCCTGGAGTGCAGGGGCCACTGAAGCTTTCTTT. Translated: CAWSAGATEAFF.